Following are 20 T cell receptor beta chains from one sample sequenced in a study of control samples from healthy donors and cancer patients. Sequencing used immunoSEQ multiplex PCR; TCRdb keeps in-frame clones, though not all of them. The table lists roughly 50,000 clones, roughly 94% of them singletons. The sample taken for sequencing was blood. The receptors were sampled from a man younger than 40 in good health.

V usage is TRBV5-1 and J usage is TRBJ1-3, with a tentative D call TRBD1 (5 bases). CDR1 and CDR2 (germline): SGHRS, YFSETQ. The ends were cut back, 2 bases at V and 2 bases at J, with 14 bases in the middle. The CDR3 runs to 16 residues. The CDR3 bases are TGCGCCAGCAGCTTCAGCCCTGAGGGGACTGGAAACACCATATATTTT. Protein sequence: CASSFSPEGTGNTIYF.

The chain joins TRBV5-8 to TRBJ1-4; TRBD1 matches 8 bases. CDR3 length: 16 amino acids. The germline gives CDR1 SGHTS, CDR2 YDEGEE. V was pared by 0 bases and J by 0 bases, with 1 base of the junction left unmatched. CDR3 DNA sequence: TGTGCCAGCAGCTTGGCACAGGGGGCAACTAATGAAAAACTGTTTTTT. Residues: CASSLAQGATNEKLFF.

V and J are TRBV27 and TRBJ1-4, with TRBD1 identical over 11 bases. V lost 7 bases, J lost 1 base, and 11 bases stayed unmatched. The CDR3 totals 18 residues. Germline CDR1 and CDR2: MNHEY and SMNVEV (reference sequence). The CDR3, as DNA: TGTGCCAGCACACCCTACCCTGGGACAGGGGGAACTAATGAAAAACTGTTTTTT. This translates into CASTPYPGTGGTNEKLFF.

V gene TRBV4-1 combines with J gene TRBJ2-7; a possible D gene is TRBD2 (5 bases). Germline assignment: CDR1 MGHRA and CDR2 YSYEKL. CDR3 size: 15 residues. Trimming left V 1 base short and J 6 bases short, with 16 bases between. The DNA of the CDR3 is TGCGCCAGCAGCCAAGCAGGCGGGCAGGCAGGCGAGCAGTACTTC. Encoded protein: CASSQAGGQAGEQYF.

This chain joins TRBV11-2 and TRBJ2-5; 7 bases align to TRBD1. The CDR3 runs 15 residues. The V gene's germline CDR1 is SGHAT and CDR2 FQNNGV. V dropped 1 base and J dropped 2; count of bases not matched to a gene: 4. CDR3 loop: CASSLGGQFQETQYF. CDR3 DNA: TGTGCCAGCAGCTTAGGGGGACAGTTTCAAGAGACCCAGTACTTC. Drawing the rest from reference TRBV11-2 and TRBJ2-5, the complete variable domain is EAGVAQSPRYKIIEKRQSVAFWCNPISGHATLYWYQQILGQGPKLLIQFQNNGVVDDSQLPKDRFSAERLKGVDSTLKIQPAKLEDSAVYLCASSLGGQFQETQYFGPGTRLLVL.

The genes are TRBV7-2 and TRBJ2-7; possible D gene TRBD1, 6 bases. Deletions cut 1 base from V and 2 bases from J, with 6 bases between. Germline loops: CDR1 SGHTA, CDR2 FQGNSA. This CDR3 is built from 13 residues. For the CDR3, the DNA is TGTGCCAGCAGCTTAGGGACAGCCTACGAGCAGTACTTC. This codes for CASSLGTAYEQYF.

This chain uses TRBV13 with TRBJ2-2; tentatively, D is TRBD2 (5 bases). CDR3 length: 15 amino acids. V dropped 7 bases and J dropped 1 base, with 13 bases sitting between them. The germline V gene encodes CDR1 PRHDT and CDR2 FYEKMQ (reference sequence). The CDR3 coding sequence is TGTGCCAGCACCAACGGACGGGAGAACACCGGGGAGCTGTTTTTT. It encodes CASTNGRENTGELFF.

This chain uses TRBV29-1 with TRBJ2-7; 11 positions agree with TRBD2. The CDR3 has 14 residues. The J segment lost 3 bases and the V segment lost 4 bases, leaving 5 bases of the junction unmatched. The germline gives CDR1 SQVTM, CDR2 ANQGSEA. The CDR3 loop reads CSVVGGTSGYEQYF. The CDR3 DNA reads TGCAGCGTTGTTGGTGGGACTAGCGGCTACGAGCAGTACTTC.

This chain connects TRBV6-2 or TRBV6-3 to TRBJ2-1; no clear D gene. The CDR3 is made up of 16 amino acids. Germline loops: CDR1 MNHEY, CDR2 SVGEGT. V lost 4 bases and J lost 4, with 17 bases in between. DNA of the CDR3: TGTGCCAGCAGTTTACTCATGGTCACCATTTACAATGAGCAGTTCTTC. It translates to CASSLLMVTIYNEQFF.

This sequence joins TRBV24-1 and TRBJ2-7, with 11 bases that match TRBD1. J gave up 6 bases and V 4 bases, and 4 bases lay outside the gene matches. CDR1 KGHDR and CDR2 SFDVKD come from the germline V gene. This CDR3 contains 14 residues. The CDR3 nucleotides read TGTGCCACCAGTGAGTCCGGGACAGGGGGCGAGCAGTACTTC. Residues: CATSESGTGGEQYF.

The rearrangement uses TRBV18 and TRBJ1-4; the D gene is possibly TRBD1 (5 bases). Between the trimmed V and J ends, which lost 1 base and 2 bases, there was a span of 14 bases. This CDR3 comprises 17 residues. Per germline, CDR1 KGHSH and CDR2 LQKENI. Here the CDR3 DNA reads TGTGCCAGCTCACCACGGGGGTTCCGTTTCACTAATGAAAAACTGTTTTTT. Its translation is CASSPRGFRFTNEKLFF.

This chain uses TRBV19 with TRBJ1-1; D may be TRBD1 (6 bases). Germline-derived CDR1 and CDR2 are LNHDA and SQIVND (reference sequence). The germline V and J ends were trimmed by 7 bases and 1 base, with 16 bases remaining between them. The CDR3 totals 15 residues. The CDR3: CASTLAGAKNTEAFF. The CDR3 region has the DNA TGTGCCAGTACCCTCGCGGGGGCCAAGAACACTGAAGCTTTCTTT.

This chain joins TRBV27 and TRBJ1-2; unclear D gene. CDR3 size: 14 residues. V lost 5 bases and J 5 bases, leaving 15 bases between the germline ends. Germline CDR1 and CDR2: MNHEY and SMNVEV (reference sequence). The CDR3 sequence: CASSSYANVYGYTF. Here the CDR3 DNA reads TGTGCCAGCAGTAGCTACGCCAACGTGTATGGCTACACCTTC.

To note about this clone: One end of the junction varies from germline; a read error may be responsible. CDR3 region: CASSYGPNNEQFF. The CDR3 DNA is TGTGCTAGCAGCTATGGACCGAACAATGAGCAGTTCTTC. The chain uses TRBV7-7 and TRBJ2-1; D gene uncertain. This CDR3 is 13 amino acids long. CDR1 SSHAT and CDR2 FNYEAQ come from the germline V gene (reference sequence).

The chain combines TRBV2 with TRBJ1-3; TRBD1 aligns across 9 bases. The V segment lost 6 bases and the J segment 2 bases; nucleotides outside the gene matches: 8. Looked up from germline, CDR1 is SNHLY and CDR2 is FYNNEI. The CDR3 has 16 residues. This CDR3 is CASSRSGTGTGNTIYF. In DNA, the CDR3 is TGTGCCAGCAGCCGATCAGGGACAGGGACTGGAAACACCATATATTTT.

The chain links TRBV11-3 to TRBJ2-3; TRBD2 matches at 9 bases. V lost 5 bases, J lost 5 bases, and 5 bases stayed unmatched. Germline CDR1 SGHNT, CDR2 YENEEA. The length of the CDR3 is 14 residues. The CDR3 sequence is CASSSSGSVDTQYF. The CDR3 bases are TGTGCCAGCAGCAGTAGCGGGAGTGTAGATACGCAGTATTTT. Drawing the rest from reference TRBV11-3 and TRBJ2-3, the complete variable domain is EAGVVQSPRYKIIEKKQPVAFWCNPISGHNTLYWYLQNLGQGPELLIRYENEEAVDDSQLPKDRFSAERLKGVDSTLKIQPAELGDSAVYLCASSSSGSVDTQYFGPGTRLTVL.

In DNA, the CDR3 is TGTGCCAGCTCACCGATGGATGGGGGAGGTAGCTACAATGAGCAGTTCTTC. The encoded protein is CASSPMDGGGSYNEQFF. This chain links TRBV18 with TRBJ2-1; D might be TRBD2 (6 bases). This CDR3 region has 17 residues. Germline V gene sequence: CDR1 KGHSH, CDR2 LQKENI. The ends were cut back, 3 bases at V and 3 bases at J, with 18 bases in the middle.

This rearrangement joins TRBV7-9 to TRBJ2-2; 8 positions match TRBD2. The V gene end was trimmed by 8 bases and the J gene end by 0 bases; junction bases not matched to a gene: 17. This CDR3 spans 19 amino acids. Germline V gene data show CDR1 as SEHNR and CDR2 as FQNEAQ (reference sequence). As DNA, the CDR3 is TGTGCCAGCCTACCCCGAGAGCTAGCGGGTCACGCGAACACCGGGGAGCTGTTTTTT. Translation: CASLPRELAGHANTGELFF.

The V and J genes are TRBV28 and TRBJ1-1; D is perhaps TRBD1 (5 bases). Trimming took off 4 bases at V and 4 bases at J, with 13 bases between the two ends. The germline CDR1 and CDR2 sequences are MDHEN and SYDVKM. The CDR3 covers 14 residues. The DNA of the CDR3 is TGTGCCAGCAGTTCATCGGGGGAAGGCACTGAAGCTTTCTTT. Translating gives CASSSSGEGTEAFF.

The V call is TRBV6-2 or TRBV6-3, the J call TRBJ1-2; tentative D call: TRBD1 (6 bases). CDR3 length: 13 amino acids. Trimming shortened V by 1 base and J by 4 bases, and 7 bases separated the two germline ends. Germline V gives CDR1 MNHEY, CDR2 SVGEGT. The CDR3 DNA reads TGTGCCAGCAGTTACTGGGACACCTATGGCTACACCTTC. Translated, it gives CASSYWDTYGYTF.